Listed below are T cell receptor beta chains from one sample, sequenced in a study of T-cell reconstitution after alpha-beta-depleted transplantation in children. TCRdb recomputed calls from the PCR reads with MiXCR, one row per CDR3 protein. The sample consists of fewer than 550,000 distinct CDR3 sequences, more than 9.5% of them appearing once. The material sequenced was PBMCs, mostly from graft donor cells, taken 180 days after TCRalphabeta/CD19-depleted stem cell transplant. The receptors shown here come from a female patient aged 2-15 years who had a stem cell transplant for aplastic anemia, so the T cells may come from the graft donor. The CDR3 runs from the conserved cysteine through the conserved F or W. A D gene is named only where the DNA matches it firmly. Clone size is shown for a subset of rows, as once, few, many or a class of expanded clone.

.	.	TRBJ1-1	TRBV7-2	CASSLVLGLNTEAFF	TGTGCCAGCAGCTTAGTTTTAGGACTGAACACTGAAGCTTTCTTT
.	.	TRBJ2-2	TRBV18	CASSPLTGELFF	TGTGCCAGCTCACCACTCACCGGGGAGCTGTTTTTT
TRBD1	.	TRBJ2-1	TRBV6-2/TRBV6-3	CASSSDRGYEQFF	TGTGCCAGCAGTTCGGACAGGGGGTATGAGCAGTTCTTC
TRBD1	.	TRBJ1-6	TRBV4-1	CASSQVTAGGSYNSPLHF	TGCGCCAGCAGCCAAGTTACGGCAGGGGGCTCCTATAATTCACCCCTCCACTTT
.	.	TRBJ1-5	TRBV28	CASTGGFQPQHF	TGTGCCAGCACTGGGGGATTTCAGCCCCAGCATTTT
.	few	TRBJ1-1	TRBV18	CASSPLGGQVNTEAFF	TGTGCCAGCTCACCACTGGGAGGACAAGTGAACACTGAAGCTTTCTTT
.	many	TRBJ1-6	TRBV12-3/TRBV12-4	CASSLEGYNSPLHF	TGTGCCAGCTCGTTAGAGGGATATAATTCACCCCTCCACTTT
.	.	TRBJ2-1	TRBV7-2	CASSLNSNNDYEQFF	TGTGCCAGCAGCTTAAACAGTAACAACGACTATGAGCAGTTCTTC
.	few	TRBJ2-3	TRBV29-1	CSVAPTLDTQYF	TGCAGCGTTGCGCCTACCTTAGATACGCAGTATTTT
.	.	TRBJ2-1	TRBV6-4	CASSNRVGNEQFF	TGTGCCAGCAGCAACCGGGTTGGAAATGAGCAGTTCTTC
.	few	TRBJ1-5	TRBV2	CASSYGTTGQPQHF	TGTGCCAGCAGCTACGGGACTACGGGTCAGCCCCAGCATTTT
.	few	TRBJ2-7	TRBV4-3	CASSQEGVGGRPYEQYF	TGCGCCAGCAGCCAAGAAGGCGTTGGTGGAAGACCCTACGAGCAGTACTTC
TRBD2	.	TRBJ2-1	TRBV6-5	CASSYPGLAGALEQFF	TGTGCCAGCAGTTACCCCGGACTAGCGGGGGCTCTTGAGCAGTTCTTC
.	few	TRBJ2-5	TRBV12-3/TRBV12-4	CASSSLSGWTAQYF	TGTGCCAGCAGTTCTCTGTCAGGCTGGACCGCCCAGTACTTC
.	.	TRBJ1-6	TRBV20-1	CSARDPGAMSSYNSPLHF	TGCAGTGCTAGAGATCCTGGGGCCATGAGCTCCTATAATTCACCCCTCCACTTT
.	many	TRBJ2-1	TRBV11-3	CASSLQGANNEQFF	TGTGCCAGCAGCTTACAGGGAGCCAACAATGAGCAGTTCTTC
.	.	TRBJ1-2	TRBV11-1	CASSLAIEGENRPLYGYTF	TGTGCCAGCAGCTTAGCCATAGAGGGGGAAAACAGACCCCTCTATGGCTACACCTTC
.	.	TRBJ2-4	TRBV5-4	CASSFGWADIQYF	TGTGCCAGCAGCTTCGGCTGGGCGGACATTCAGTACTTC
TRBD1	.	TRBJ2-1	TRBV30	CAWGQVRGNEQFF	TGTGCCTGGGGACAGGTGAGAGGCAATGAGCAGTTCTTC
TRBD2	few	TRBJ2-1	TRBV28	CASSYLSPGTSGRRGNEQFF	TGTGCCAGCAGTTACCTAAGTCCAGGGACCAGCGGGAGAAGAGGCAATGAGCAGTTCTTC
.	many	TRBJ1-1	TRBV7-9	CASSLGDVGNPEAFF	TGTGCCAGCAGCTTAGGGGATGTGGGGAACCCTGAAGCTTTCTTT
TRBD1	.	TRBJ2-5	TRBV19	CASSNPGQGPQETQYF	TGTGCCAGTAGTAATCCGGGACAGGGACCCCAAGAGACCCAGTACTTC
.	many	TRBJ1-2	TRBV6-5	CASSYGAFYGYTF	TGTGCCAGCAGTTACGGGGCCTTCTATGGCTACACCTTC
.	many	TRBJ2-5	TRBV11-2	CASSPGHGETQYF	TGTGCCAGCAGCCCGGGCCATGGGGAGACCCAGTACTTC